The 14 T cell receptor beta chains reported below all come from one sample, sequenced in a study of blood T cell repertoires in COVID-19. The protocol was immunoSEQ multiplex PCR, while the TCRdb copy is restricted to in-frame clones and leaves out a portion. The sample comprises approximately 150,000 clones, 82% of which are singletons, and roughly 9% rests with the top ten. Sequencing was carried out using peripheral blood. These receptor sequences come from a woman in her 70s with acute or convalescent COVID-19.

V is TRBV4-3 and J is TRBJ1-6; 10 bases line up with TRBD1. After removal of 4 bases from V and 7 bases from J, the junction contained 7 bases not matched to a gene. The CDR3 extends over 16 amino acids. Germline V gives CDR1 LGHNA, CDR2 YSLEER. The CDR3 coding sequence is TGCGCCAGCAGCCGCCGGCCGGGACAGGGGAATTCACCCCTCCACTTT. Amino acids: CASSRRPGQGNSPLHF.

The chain uses TRBV4-1 and TRBJ2-1; the match to TRBD1 covers 7 bases. Germline lookup yields CDR1 MGHRA and CDR2 YSYEKL. The CDR3 consists of 16 residues. The V and J ends lost 1 base and 3 bases, in that order; junction bases with no gene match: 6. The CDR3 loop is CASSQVWQGVYNEQFF. CDR3 coding DNA: TGCGCCAGCAGCCAAGTATGGCAGGGGGTCTACAATGAGCAGTTCTTC.

The chain couples TRBV29-1 to TRBJ2-7, with D possibly matching TRBD1 (6 bases). Germline CDR1 and CDR2: SQVTM and ANQGSEA. Deletions cut 2 bases from V and 2 bases from J, with 13 bases between. The CDR3 extends over 14 amino acids. CDR3 DNA: TGCAGCGTTGAAAGCCGGGACAAGACCTACGAGCAGTACTTC. Protein product: CSVESRDKTYEQYF.

This clone was counted between two and nine times. One end of the junction is discordant with germline, which a read error may explain. The V call is TRBV7-2, the J call TRBJ1-1, with D perhaps matching TRBD1 (6 bases). Germline CDR1 and CDR2: SGHTA and FQGNSA. The CDR3 consists of 14 residues. In DNA, the CDR3 is TGTGCCAGCACCTTAGGAGGGGGTAAAACTGAAGCTTTCTTT. Protein sequence: CASTLGGGKTEAFF.

V and J are TRBV15 and TRBJ2-7; the match to TRBD1 covers 10 bases. V dropped 6 bases and J dropped 2; count of bases not matched to a gene: 4. This CDR3 is 14 amino acids long. Per germline, CDR1 LNHNV and CDR2 YYDKDF (reference sequence). The CDR3 DNA reads TGTGCCACCAGACGGGACAGGGGTACCTACGAGCAGTACTTC. The encoded protein is CATRRDRGTYEQYF.

The chain employs TRBV21-1 and TRBJ2-7; TRBD2 is taken as the D call from the table, unchecked against the DNA. TRBV21-1 is classified as a pseudogene. The CDR3 spans 17 residues. As DNA, the CDR3 is TGTGCCAGCAGCAAAGCGCTAGGGAGGGAGGGGGGCTATGAGCAGTACTTC. This translates into CASSKALGREGGYEQYF.

The chain couples TRBV27 to TRBJ1-1; D unresolved. From germline, CDR1 is MNHEY and CDR2 SMNVEV (reference sequence). The germline V and J ends were trimmed by 2 bases and 0 bases, with 10 bases remaining between them. The CDR3 covers 15 residues. CDR3 nucleotides: TGTGCCAGCAGTTTAGGCGGTGATATGAACACTGAAGCTTTCTTT. Protein: CASSLGGDMNTEAFF.

J is TRBJ2-7 and V is TRBV5-1; 7 nucleotides match TRBD2. The CDR3 contains 15 residues. The J segment lost 5 bases and the V segment lost 3 bases, leaving 11 bases of the junction unmatched. Germline values: CDR1 SGHRS, CDR2 YFSETQ. This CDR3 is CASSSLTGTTDEQYF. CDR3 bases: TGCGCCAGCAGCTCTTTAACCGGGACTACGGACGAGCAGTACTTC.

The chain combines TRBV14 with TRBJ2-1; TRBD1 matches 8 bases. The CDR3 is 14 amino acids. Germline CDR1 is SGHDN and CDR2 is FVKESK. The trim removed 2 bases at V and 4 bases at J, leaving 1 base unmatched. CDR3: CASSQQGAYNEQFF. The CDR3 coding sequence is TGTGCCAGCAGCCAACAGGGGGCATACAATGAGCAGTTCTTC.

This clone was found a few times. The chain is built from TRBV6-6 and TRBJ2-5; possibly TRBD1 for D (6 bases). The CDR3 is made up of 14 amino acids. From germline, CDR1 is MNHNY and CDR2 SVGAGI (reference sequence). With 0 bases removed from V and 3 bases from J, the gap between germline ends came to 8 bases. CDR3 nucleotide sequence: TGTGCCAGCAGTTACTCGAACAGGGAAGAGACCCAGTACTTC. It specifies CASSYSNREETQYF.

V usage is TRBV28 and J usage is TRBJ2-2; maybe TRBD2 (6 bases). CDR3 length equals 15 residues. Trimming removed 6 bases from V and 3 bases from J, with 14 bases in between. The germline V gene has CDR1 MDHEN and CDR2 SYDVKM. CDR3 coding DNA: TGTGCCAGCAGACAAGGAGGGCGGGACACCGGGGAGCTGTTTTTT. It specifies CASRQGGRDTGELFF.

This clone was counted between two and nine times. The chain is built from TRBV19 and TRBJ1-3; D possibly corresponds to TRBD1 (5 bases). The length of the CDR3 is 14 residues. Trimming removed 3 bases from V and 7 bases from J, with 13 bases in between. Germline CDR1 reads LNHDA; CDR2 reads SQIVND (reference sequence). CDR3 bases: TGTGCCAGTAGTATGGGTGTGGGGCGGAACACCATATATTTT. It yields the protein CASSMGVGRNTIYF.

The chain combines TRBV27 with TRBJ2-2; tentatively, D is TRBD1 (5 bases). Trimming stripped 3 bases from V and 4 bases from J, with 6 bases between. CDR3 length: 13 residues. CDR1 is MNHEY, CDR2 SMNVEV, per germline (reference sequence). The CDR3 sequence is CASSFGATGELFF. CDR3 nucleotides: TGTGCCAGCAGTTTTGGGGCCACCGGGGAGCTGTTTTTT.

Notes on this clone: An end of the junction differs from the germline gene, which may be a read error. V and J are TRBV7-7 and TRBJ1-2, with a tentative D call TRBD1 (5 bases). The germline V gene encodes CDR1 SSHAT and CDR2 FNYEAQ (reference sequence). The CDR3 is made up of 14 amino acids. CDR3 coding DNA: TGTGCTAGCAGCCCCTTACAGGTTAACTATGGCTACACCTTC. Encoded protein: CASSPLQVNYGYTF.